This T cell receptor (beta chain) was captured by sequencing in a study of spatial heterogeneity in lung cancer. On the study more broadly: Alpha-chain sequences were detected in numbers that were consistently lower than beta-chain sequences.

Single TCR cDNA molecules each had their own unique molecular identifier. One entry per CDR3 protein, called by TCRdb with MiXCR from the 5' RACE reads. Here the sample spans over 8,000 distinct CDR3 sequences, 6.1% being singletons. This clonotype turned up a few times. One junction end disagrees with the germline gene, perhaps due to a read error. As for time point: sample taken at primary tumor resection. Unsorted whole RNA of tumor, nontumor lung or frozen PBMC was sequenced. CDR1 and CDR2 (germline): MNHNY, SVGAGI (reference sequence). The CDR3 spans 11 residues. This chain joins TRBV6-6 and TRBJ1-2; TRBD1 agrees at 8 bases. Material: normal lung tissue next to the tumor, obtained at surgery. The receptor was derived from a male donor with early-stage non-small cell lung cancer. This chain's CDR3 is CASSDTTGAAF. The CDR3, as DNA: TGTGCCAGCAGTGACACGACAGGGGCCGCTTTC.